A single sample is the source of the 30 T cell receptor beta chains below, sequenced in a study of blood T cell repertoires in COVID-19. Sequenced by immunoSEQ multiplex PCR; TCRdb stores in-frame clones only, minus some. The table has some 170,000 clones, more than 85% seen once; the top ten hold around 1.2%. Sample: PBMCs or T cells enriched from blood (not recorded which). The receptors shown here come from a human donor with acute COVID-19. The donor label of this sample is uncertain.

The chain uses TRBV2 and TRBJ2-1, with TRBD2 identical over 9 bases. From germline, CDR1 is SNHLY and CDR2 FYNNEI. V lost 4 bases to trimming and J lost 7 bases; unmatched junction nucleotides: 5. The CDR3 extends over 14 amino acids. CDR3 sequence reads: CASSGGGARNEQFF. CDR3 DNA sequence: TGTGCCAGCAGTGGCGGGGGGGCCCGGAATGAGCAGTTCTTC.

This chain connects TRBV9 to TRBJ1-2; 7 nucleotides line up with TRBD1. Germline CDR1 SGDLS, CDR2 YYNGEE. The CDR3 sequence is 15 residues long. Unmatched junction bases numbered 13, after V lost 0 bases and J lost 11 bases. The DNA for the CDR3 is TGTGCCAGCAGCGTAGAGGTTTGGGACAGCGGAGGGTACACCTTC. The encoded protein is CASSVEVWDSGGYTF. The complete variable domain, with remaining parts taken from reference TRBV9 and TRBJ1-2, reads DSGVTQTPKHLITATGQRVTLRCSPRSGDLSVYWYQQSLDQGLQFLIQYYNGEERAKGNILERFSAQQFPDLHSELNLSSLELGDSALYFCASSVEVWDSGGYTFGSGTRLTVV.

The rearrangement uses TRBV7-9 and TRBJ1-2; 8 bases are a match to TRBD1. The germline CDR1 and CDR2 sequences are SEHNR and FQNEAQ (reference sequence). Germline trimming cut 6 bases from V and 8 bases from J; bases unmatched to any gene: 14. This CDR3 is built from 15 residues. CDR3 DNA sequence: TGTGCCAGCAGATGGGGCAACCAGGGGGCGAAGGGCTACACCTTC. Its translation: CASRWGNQGAKGYTF. Looking up the rest from reference TRBV7-9 and TRBJ1-2 gives the full variable domain: DTGVSQNPRHKITKRGQNVTFRCDPISEHNRLYWYRQTLGQGPEFLTYFQNEAQLEKSRLLSDRFSAERPKGSFSTLEIQRTEQGDSAMYLCASRWGNQGAKGYTFGSGTRLTVV.

V gene TRBV5-1 combines with J gene TRBJ1-1; D gene unclear. Germline V gene lookup returns CDR1 SGHRS and CDR2 YFSETQ. V was cut by 4 bases and J by 1 base, with 8 bases left in between. This CDR3 spans 13 amino acids. The CDR3 region is CASSVTANTEAFF. The CDR3 DNA reads TGCGCCAGCAGCGTAACAGCGAACACTGAAGCTTTCTTT.

V usage is TRBV30 and J usage is TRBJ2-5; 7 bases agree with TRBD1. CDR3 length equals 13 residues. Per the germline V gene, CDR1 is GTSNPN and CDR2 is SVGIG (reference sequence). The V gene end was trimmed by 3 bases and the J gene end by 2 bases; junction bases not matched to a gene: 3. The CDR3 spells CAWSRDSQETQYF. The CDR3 DNA follows: TGTGCCTGGAGCCGGGACAGTCAAGAGACCCAGTACTTC.

The chain has TRBV4-1 and TRBJ2-2; 8 positions agree with TRBD1. The CDR3 runs to 14 residues. V was pared by 2 bases and J by 5 bases, with 1 base of the junction left unmatched. CDR1 is MGHRA, CDR2 YSYEKL, per germline. In DNA, the CDR3 is TGCGCCAGCAGCCAACGACAGGGGACCGGGGAGCTGTTTTTT. This gives the protein CASSQRQGTGELFF.

The chain carries TRBV6-6 and TRBJ1-6; D is undetermined. Trimming cost V 5 bases and J 9 bases, with 11 bases left between them. The CDR3 has 13 residues. Germline-derived CDR1 and CDR2 are MNHNY and SVGAGI (reference sequence). Here the CDR3 DNA reads TGTGCCAGCAGTAATAGTGATAGTTCACCCCTCCACTTT. It encodes CASSNSDSSPLHF.

The chain combines TRBV7-9 with TRBJ1-4, with D hard to call. Germline CDR1 SEHNR, CDR2 FQNEAQ (reference sequence). V was cut by 0 bases and J by 8 bases, with 13 bases left in between. This CDR3 is 15 amino acids long. In DNA, the CDR3 is TGTGCCAGCAGCTTAGCGCTTGAGGTGAAGGAAAAACTGTTTTTT. Protein sequence: CASSLALEVKEKLFF.

The chain recombines TRBV2 with TRBJ2-3; a weak D match, TRBD2 (6 bases). The CDR3 is 11 amino acids. Germline CDR1 is SNHLY and CDR2 is FYNNEI. V lost 5 bases and J lost 8, with 8 bases in between. CDR3 region: CASSRRGTQYF. Written as DNA, the CDR3 is TGTGCCAGCAGTAGGAGGGGTACGCAGTATTTT.

The V call is TRBV19, the J call TRBJ2-3, with 8 bases aligning to TRBD1. The CDR3 covers 15 residues. Germline V gene sequence: CDR1 LNHDA, CDR2 SQIVND (reference sequence). V shed 5 bases, J shed 2 bases, and the junction held 6 bases outside the gene matches. The CDR3 DNA reads as TGTGCCAGTAGTGATGGACAGGGTATCACAGATACGCAGTATTTT. Its protein is CASSDGQGITDTQYF.

CDR3: CASSPLAGIYNEQFF. The CDR3 DNA reads TGTGCCAGCAGCCCACTAGCGGGGATATACAATGAGCAGTTCTTC. The chain has TRBV11-2 and TRBJ2-1; 10 bases align to TRBD2. Unmatched junction bases numbered 5, after V lost 5 bases and J lost 4 bases. CDR1 and CDR2 (germline): SGHAT, FQNNGV. This CDR3 contains 15 residues. Together with reference TRBV11-2 and TRBJ2-1, the CDR3 gives the full variable domain: EAGVAQSPRYKIIEKRQSVAFWCNPISGHATLYWYQQILGQGPKLLIQFQNNGVVDDSQLPKDRFSAERLKGVDSTLKIQPAKLEDSAVYLCASSPLAGIYNEQFFGPGTRLTVL.

This clone was counted only a few times. The chain recombines TRBV7-2 with TRBJ1-1; D call uncertain. CDR3 length: 14 residues. The germline V and J ends were trimmed by 4 bases and 1 base, with 10 bases remaining between them. Per the germline V gene, CDR1 is SGHTA and CDR2 is FQGNSA. The CDR3 nucleotides are TGTGCCAGCAGCTACAGTTCCCCGAACACTGAAGCTTTCTTT. The encoded protein is CASSYSSPNTEAFF.

The J gene is TRBJ1-1, the V gene TRBV7-2, with 8 positions matching TRBD1. With V trimmed by 5 bases and J by 2 bases, 1 base remained unmatched. The CDR3 length is 13 residues. Germline lookup yields CDR1 SGHTA and CDR2 FQGNSA. DNA for the CDR3: TGTGCCAGCAGCGGACAGGGCAACACTGAAGCTTTCTTT. Protein: CASSGQGNTEAFF.

V gene TRBV7-6 combines with J gene TRBJ1-2; a possible D gene is TRBD1 (6 bases). The V end lost 1 base, the J end lost 0 bases, and 15 bases lay between the germline ends. Germline V gene data show CDR1 as SGHVS and CDR2 as FNYEAQ. The length of the CDR3 is 17 residues. CDR3 nucleotides: TGTGCCAGCAGCTTAGATGGGGGCGCGGTTCCTAACTATGGCTACACCTTC. Translation gives CASSLDGGAVPNYGYTF. Based on the CDR3 plus reference TRBV7-6 and TRBJ1-2, the full variable domain is GAGVSQSPRYKVTKRGQDVALRCDPISGHVSLYWYRQALGQGPEFLTYFNYEAQQDKSGLPNDRFSAERPEGSISTLTIQRTEQRDSAMYRCASSLDGGAVPNYGYTFGSGTRLTVV.

V is TRBV11-2 and J is TRBJ2-1, with TRBD2 matching over 10 bases. The CDR3 spans 15 residues. The germline gives CDR1 SGHAT, CDR2 FQNNGV. J was trimmed by 8 bases and V by 0 bases; bases with no gene match: 4. Written as DNA, the CDR3 is TGTGCCAGCAGCTTAGACAGCGGGGGGGCCGATGAGCAGTTCTTC. Its protein product is CASSLDSGGADEQFF.

The chain recombines TRBV25-1 with TRBJ1-1; the D gene is possibly TRBD1 (5 bases). Per the germline V gene, CDR1 is MGHDK and CDR2 is SYGVNS. The CDR3 extends over 14 amino acids. V lost 4 bases to trimming and J lost 5 bases, with 14 bases between them. CDR3: CASSGGTGGTEAFF. Here the CDR3 DNA reads TGTGCCAGCAGTGGGGGGACGGGAGGGACTGAAGCTTTCTTT.

This rearrangement joins TRBV19 to TRBJ2-7; 10 bases fit TRBD1. With V trimmed by 4 bases and J by 0 bases, 9 bases remained unmatched. The CDR3 runs 17 residues. Germline values: CDR1 LNHDA, CDR2 SQIVND (reference sequence). The CDR3 DNA follows: TGTGCCAGTAGTAAATCCCCGACAGGGGGCCTCTCCTACGAGCAGTACTTC. Amino acid sequence: CASSKSPTGGLSYEQYF.

The DNA for the CDR3 is TGTGCCAGCCACGGACAGGGGATGAGCTCCTACAATGAGCAGTTCTTC. Its translation is CASHGQGMSSYNEQFF. The V gene is TRBV7-3, the J gene TRBJ2-1; 9 nucleotides match TRBD1. From germline, CDR1 is SGHTA and CDR2 FQGTGA. The junction had 8 bases not matched to a gene; V was cut back by 8 bases and J by 0 bases. This CDR3 spans 16 amino acids.

The chain has TRBV5-1 and TRBJ2-1; 9 bases are a match to TRBD2. The CDR3 spans 15 residues. Germline V gene lookup returns CDR1 SGHRS and CDR2 YFSETQ. V was pared by 0 bases and J by 6 bases, with 4 bases of the junction left unmatched. CDR3 nucleotides: TGCGCCAGCAGCTTGGTTCTAGCGGGGTCCAATGAGCAGTTCTTC. Amino acid sequence: CASSLVLAGSNEQFF.

CDR3 sequence reads: CASSVGGVVITGELFF. The DNA for the CDR3 is TGTGCCAGCAGCGTCGGGGGGGTGGTTATCACCGGGGAGCTGTTTTTT. The chain joins TRBV11-2 to TRBJ2-2; 8 bases are shared with TRBD2. CDR1 and CDR2 from the germline V gene are SGHAT and FQNNGV. The V gene end was trimmed by 5 bases and the J gene end by 4 bases; junction bases not matched to a gene: 9. The CDR3 sequence is 16 residues long. Complete variable domain (other parts from reference TRBV11-2 and TRBJ2-2): EAGVAQSPRYKIIEKRQSVAFWCNPISGHATLYWYQQILGQGPKLLIQFQNNGVVDDSQLPKDRFSAERLKGVDSTLKIQPAKLEDSAVYLCASSVGGVVITGELFFGEGSRLTVL.

The rearrangement uses TRBV6-6 and TRBJ1-1; no definite D call. CDR1 is MNHNY and CDR2 is SVGAGI in the germline V gene (reference sequence). The CDR3 runs to 14 residues. Trimming shortened V by 3 bases and J by 1 base, and 9 bases separated the two germline ends. CDR3 protein: CASSYEEGNTEAFF. In DNA, the CDR3 is TGTGCCAGCAGTTATGAAGAGGGGAACACTGAAGCTTTCTTT.

The chain links TRBV29-1 to TRBJ1-1; D remains unclear. This CDR3 contains 12 residues. From germline, CDR1 is SQVTM and CDR2 ANQGSEA. V was trimmed by 6 bases and J by 0 bases, leaving 8 bases between them. The CDR3 spells CSVGDMNTEAFF. CDR3 nucleotides: TGCAGCGTCGGAGATATGAACACTGAAGCTTTCTTT. Combining the CDR3 with reference TRBV29-1 and TRBJ1-1 gives the whole variable domain SAVISQKPSRDICQRGTSLTIQCQVDSQVTMMFWYRQQPGQSLTLIATANQGSEATYESGFVIDKFPISRPNLTFSTLTVSNMSPEDSSIYLCSVGDMNTEAFFGQGTRLTVV.

The V and J genes are TRBV12-1 and TRBJ2-2; no check of the table's D call, TRBD2, against the DNA was made. TRBV12-1 constitutes a pseudogene. This CDR3 comprises 19 residues. The CDR3 is CASSFACPGLAVSTGELFF. In nucleotides, the CDR3 is TGTGCCAGCAGCTTTGCTTGTCCTGGACTAGCGGTCTCTACCGGGGAGCTGTTTTTT.

The chain recombines TRBV5-5 with TRBJ2-1, with 9 nucleotides matching TRBD2. The CDR3 runs to 15 residues. Trimming took 0 bases from V and 7 from J; bases not matched to a gene: 5. CDR1 SGHKS and CDR2 YYEKEE come from the germline V gene (reference sequence). CDR3 in amino acids: CASSLVGLASNEQFF. In nucleotides, the CDR3 is TGTGCCAGCAGCTTGGTAGGACTAGCGTCGAATGAGCAGTTCTTC.

V and J are TRBV30 and TRBJ1-2; the match to TRBD1 covers 8 bases. Unmatched junction bases numbered 16, after V lost 5 bases and J lost 8 bases. CDR3 length equals 15 residues. CDR1 is GTSNPN and CDR2 is SVGIG in the germline V gene (reference sequence). For the CDR3, the DNA is TGTGCCTGGTTCTATCCTGAGACAGGGGAGCGAGGCTACACCTTC. Protein product: CAWFYPETGERGYTF.

The V gene is TRBV21-1, the J gene TRBJ1-1. TRBV21-1 is marked as a pseudogene. The CDR3 has 13 amino acids. The CDR3 DNA is TGTGCCAGCAGCCATCTAGTGGTACCTGAAGCTTTCTTT. Encoded protein: CASSHLVVPEAFF.

The chain's CDR3 is CASSLAGRNYGYTF. CDR3 in DNA: TGTGCCAGCAGCTTAGCCGGCAGGAACTATGGCTACACCTTC. The V gene is TRBV7-9, the J gene TRBJ1-2; D is unclear. Germline loops: CDR1 SEHNR, CDR2 FQNEAQ (reference sequence). The CDR3 has 14 residues. With 0 bases removed from V and 2 bases from J, the gap between germline ends came to 7 bases.

V and J are TRBV19 and TRBJ2-7, with D possibly TRBD1 on 5 matching bases. This CDR3 has 15 amino acids. Germline V gives CDR1 LNHDA, CDR2 SQIVND (reference sequence). Trimming shortened V by 6 bases and J by 3 bases, and 18 bases separated the two germline ends. CDR3 residues: CASREFLDTGYEQYF. The DNA for the CDR3 is TGTGCCAGTAGGGAGTTCTTGGACACGGGCTACGAGCAGTACTTC.

The chain couples TRBV5-4 to TRBJ2-3; 8 nucleotides match TRBD2. The germline gives CDR1 SGHNT, CDR2 YYREEE (reference sequence). The length of the CDR3 is 16 residues. V gave up 0 bases and J gave up 1 base; unmatched junction bases: 4. CDR3 sequence reads: CASSLGGGTRTDTQYF. DNA of the CDR3: TGTGCCAGCAGCTTGGGCGGGGGGACCCGCACAGATACGCAGTATTTT. Together with reference TRBV5-4 and TRBJ2-3, the CDR3 gives the full variable domain: ETGVTQSPTHLIKTRGQQVTLRCSSQSGHNTVSWYQQALGQGPQFIFQYYREEENGRGNFPPRFSGLQFPNYSSELNVNALELDDSALYLCASSLGGGTRTDTQYFGPGTRLTVL.

Only a few counts were recorded for this clone. The chain is built from TRBV6-5 and TRBJ1-4; a weak D match, TRBD1 (6 bases). Per the germline V gene, CDR1 is MNHEY and CDR2 is SVGAGI. CDR3 length: 15 amino acids. V was clipped by 5 bases and J by 5 bases, with 15 bases between them. CDR3 bases: TGTGCCAGCAGTACCCAAACAGGGTCCAATGAAAAACTGTTTTTT. Translating gives CASSTQTGSNEKLFF.